The 29 T cell receptor beta chains below were found in one sample sequenced in a study of OX40 agonist ivuxolimab in advanced cancers. The repertoire was sequenced with immunoSEQ multiplex PCR; TCRdb's copy has only in-frame clones and lacks some. This table holds around 62,000 clones, approximately 80% found once. Sequencing was performed on CD4+ or CD8+ T cells sorted from blood, taken in a trial of the OX40 agonist ivuxolimab. The receptors derive from an adult with an advanced solid tumor such as melanoma, head and neck, liver or kidney cancer.

The chain couples TRBV5-4 to TRBJ2-7; the D gene is possibly TRBD2 (6 bases). The V end lost 4 bases, the J end lost 0 bases, and 17 bases lay between the germline ends. The CDR3 spans 16 residues. Germline V gives CDR1 SGHNT, CDR2 YYREEE (reference sequence). DNA of the CDR3: TGTGCCAGCAGCCTAGCTGGGGCGGGAATCTCCTACGAGCAGTACTTC. Its translation: CASSLAGAGISYEQYF.

The J gene is TRBJ1-3, the V gene TRBV28, with D uncertain. Trimming shortened V by 4 bases and J by 9 bases, and 16 bases separated the two germline ends. CDR3 size: 14 residues. Germline CDR1 reads MDHEN; CDR2 reads SYDVKM. In DNA, the CDR3 is TGTGCCAGCAGTTCCGTTCGGGTGAGGAGCACCATATATTTT. Residues: CASSSVRVRSTIYF.

The rearrangement joins TRBV7-6 to TRBJ2-2, with 10 bases aligning to TRBD2. Germline V gene lookup returns CDR1 SGHVS and CDR2 FNYEAQ. This CDR3 contains 16 residues. The ends lost 7 bases at V and 3 bases at J; junction bases unmatched: 8. CDR3 residues: CASTTATSGHTGELFF. The CDR3 DNA sequence: TGTGCCAGCACCACCGCGACTAGCGGGCACACCGGGGAGCTGTTTTTT.

The rearrangement joins TRBV9 to TRBJ2-2; D is undetermined. The CDR3 spans 15 residues. Germline V gene data show CDR1 as SGDLS and CDR2 as YYNGEE. Deletions cut 0 bases from V and 7 bases from J, with 13 bases between. The CDR3 region has the DNA TGTGCCAGCAGCGTAGAGATTAGCTCCGGCGGGGAGCTGTTTTTT. Its protein is CASSVEISSGGELFF.

J is TRBJ2-7 and V is TRBV5-6, with D perhaps matching TRBD1 (6 bases). The CDR3 is made up of 14 amino acids. V lost 0 bases and J 3 bases, leaving 10 bases between the germline ends. Germline lookup yields CDR1 SGHDT and CDR2 YYEEEE. As DNA, the CDR3 is TGTGCCAGCAGCTTGGGAGGACAGTTCTACGAGCAGTACGTC. Its protein is CASSLGGQFYEQYV.

The chain's CDR3 is CAISESASGRITDTQYF. The CDR3 region has the DNA TGTGCCATCAGTGAGTCCGCTAGCGGGAGGATCACAGATACGCAGTATTTT. This chain links TRBV10-3 with TRBJ2-3, with 11 bases lining up with TRBD2. Trimming cost V 0 bases and J 2 bases; bases outside gene matches: 4. The CDR3 loop spans 17 amino acids. Germline V gene data show CDR1 as ENHRY and CDR2 as SYGVKD.

This CDR3 is CASSIGRRGAGVTEAFF. CDR3 bases: TGTGCCAGTAGTATCGGCAGAAGGGGCGCGGGGGTCACTGAAGCTTTCTTT. This chain connects TRBV19 to TRBJ1-1; TRBD1 is a possible D gene (5 bases). The CDR3 has 17 residues. Deletions cut 3 bases from V and 4 bases from J, with 21 bases between. Germline loops: CDR1 LNHDA, CDR2 SQIVND (reference sequence).

This clone was recorded a few times. The V gene is TRBV19, the J gene TRBJ2-3, with 9 positions matching TRBD2. There are 15 residues in the CDR3. Germline CDR1 is LNHDA and CDR2 is SQIVND (reference sequence). V lost 6 bases and J lost 0; bases outside the gene matches: 4. CDR3 bases: TGTGCCAGTAGGTCTAGCGGGGCCAGCACAGATACGCAGTATTTT. Protein sequence: CASRSSGASTDTQYF.

The chain has TRBV11-3 and TRBJ2-5, with D tentatively TRBD1 (6 bases). CDR3 size: 13 residues. V was pared by 3 bases and J by 7 bases, with 12 bases between. CDR1 is SGHNT and CDR2 is YENEEA in the germline V gene. CDR3 amino acids: CASSFGDTGTQYF. CDR3 nucleotide sequence: TGTGCCAGCAGCTTCGGGGACACTGGGACCCAGTACTTC.

The chain joins TRBV14 to TRBJ1-1; D gene uncertain. Trimming removed 0 bases at V and 0 bases at J, with 8 bases between. Germline CDR1 is SGHDN and CDR2 is FVKESK. CDR3 length equals 15 residues. CDR3 region: CASSQESVVNTEAFF. As DNA, the CDR3 is TGTGCCAGCAGCCAAGAATCGGTGGTGAACACTGAAGCTTTCTTT.

The V gene is TRBV18, the J gene TRBJ1-2; D is unclear. This CDR3 is built from 12 residues. The V end was cut by 3 bases, the J end by 7 bases, with 9 bases between. Per germline, CDR1 KGHSH and CDR2 LQKENI. For the CDR3, the DNA is TGTGCCAGCTCACCGACCGCTTCTGGCTACACCTTC. This gives the protein CASSPTASGYTF.

J is TRBJ1-2 and V is TRBV29-1; a possible D gene is TRBD1 (5 bases). Trimming cost V 6 bases and J 3 bases, with 17 bases left between them. Germline CDR1 and CDR2: SQVTM and ANQGSEA. CDR3 length equals 14 residues. The CDR3 here is CSVRQGGEYYGYTF. DNA of the CDR3: TGCAGCGTGCGTCAGGGCGGGGAGTACTATGGCTACACCTTC.

This chain connects TRBV28 to TRBJ1-4, with TRBD1 matching 9 bases. The CDR3 has 20 amino acids. J was trimmed by 6 bases and V by 5 bases; bases with no gene match: 22. The germline CDR1 and CDR2 sequences are MDHEN and SYDVKM. The CDR3 DNA reads TGTGCCAGCAGTCCTGACTTTCCGCCCTTCTGGACAGGGGTCCATGAAAAACTGTTTTTT. Translation: CASSPDFPPFWTGVHEKLFF. Filled out from reference TRBV28 and TRBJ1-4, the complete variable domain reads DVKVTQSSRYLVKRTGEKVFLECVQDMDHENMFWYRQDPGLGLRLIYFSYDVKMKEKGDIPEGYSVSREKKERFSLILESASTNQTSMYLCASSPDFPPFWTGVHEKLFFGSGTQLSVL.

The CDR3 sequence: CASSPALGGGETQYF. CDR3 nucleotides: TGTGCCAGCTCACCCGCCCTAGGAGGAGGGGAGACCCAGTACTTC. The chain has TRBV18 and TRBJ2-5; weak D call: TRBD2 (6 bases). V was pared by 3 bases and J by 5 bases, with 16 bases between. This CDR3 is 15 amino acids long. Germline CDR1 KGHSH, CDR2 LQKENI.

This clone appeared once. This chain uses TRBV18 with TRBJ1-2; no clear D gene. V dropped 6 bases and J dropped 6 bases, with 20 bases sitting between them. The germline V gene encodes CDR1 KGHSH and CDR2 LQKENI. CDR3 size: 15 residues. CDR3 sequence reads: CASSRRVVPVDGYTF. The CDR3 coding sequence is TGTGCCAGCTCGCGTCGGGTGGTCCCGGTCGATGGCTACACCTTC.

The rearrangement joins TRBV10-1 to TRBJ2-7, with unresolved D. Germline V gene lookup returns CDR1 WNHNN and CDR2 SYGVQD (reference sequence). CDR3 size: 13 residues. The germline V and J ends were trimmed by 5 bases and 5 bases, with 13 bases remaining between them. CDR3 coding DNA: TGCGCCAGCAGTCCGACCTTGGGAAACGAGCAGTACGTC. Its protein is CASSPTLGNEQYV.

The gene calls are TRBV5-5 and TRBJ1-5; 7 nucleotides match TRBD1. Germline loops: CDR1 SGHKS, CDR2 YYEKEE (reference sequence). V trimming: 4 bases; J trimming: 7 bases; junction bases outside the gene matches: 8. This CDR3 is 14 amino acids long. For the CDR3, the DNA is TGTGCCAGCAGCCTGGGGGACAGTCTACAGCCCCAGCATTTT. This sequence encodes CASSLGDSLQPQHF. Filled out from reference TRBV5-5 and TRBJ1-5, the complete variable domain reads DAGVTQSPTHLIKTRGQQVTLRCSPISGHKSVSWYQQVLGQGPQFIFQYYEKEERGRGNFPDRFSARQFPNYSSELNVNALLLGDSALYLCASSLGDSLQPQHFGDGTRLSIL.

This chain connects TRBV28 to TRBJ1-5, with TRBD1 as a possible D gene (6 bases). Per germline, CDR1 MDHEN and CDR2 SYDVKM. This CDR3 spans 15 amino acids. Trimming took off 6 bases at V and 6 bases at J, with 18 bases between the two ends. As DNA, the CDR3 is TGTGCCAGCAGCAGAACAATGGGGGCGGGTCAGCCCCAGCATTTT. This sequence encodes CASSRTMGAGQPQHF.

This clone is labeled medium-sized. The CDR3 loop is CASSISGFTDTQYF. As DNA, the CDR3 is TGTGCCAGCAGCATAAGCGGCTTCACAGATACGCAGTATTTT. The V and J genes are TRBV13 and TRBJ2-3; D might be TRBD2 (5 bases). Trimming cost V 5 bases and J 2 bases, with 11 bases left between them. From germline, CDR1 is PRHDT and CDR2 FYEKMQ (reference sequence). The CDR3 runs 14 residues.

The rearrangement joins TRBV27 to TRBJ1-4; 7 bases line up with TRBD1. The germline gives CDR1 MNHEY, CDR2 SMNVEV (reference sequence). The CDR3 extends over 14 amino acids. The V segment lost 6 bases and the J segment 4 bases; nucleotides outside the gene matches: 5. In DNA, the CDR3 is TGTGCCAGCAGCCTGAACAGGGGTAATGAAAAACTGTTTTTT. As protein: CASSLNRGNEKLFF.

The chain carries TRBV10-3 and TRBJ2-5, with unresolved D. This CDR3 has 13 amino acids. Germline V CDR1 and CDR2: ENHRY, SYGVKD. V was trimmed by 0 bases and J by 5 bases, leaving 7 bases between them. CDR3 in DNA: TGTGCCATCAGTGAGTCGACGGTTGAGACCCAGTACTTC. This translates into CAISESTVETQYF.

The V and J genes are TRBV7-2 and TRBJ2-6; the D call may be TRBD1 or TRBD2 (6 bases each). Germline CDR1 and CDR2: SGHTA and FQGNSA. The CDR3 extends over 17 amino acids. V was clipped by 2 bases and J by 4 bases, with 15 bases between them. The DNA of the CDR3 is TGTGCCAGCAGCTTATGGGGGGCCCAAAGGGGGGCCAACGTCCTGACTTTC. Translation gives CASSLWGAQRGANVLTF. Full variable domain (rest looked up from reference TRBV7-2 and TRBJ2-6): GAGVSQSPSNKVTEKGKDVELRCDPISGHTALYWYRQSLGQGLEFLIYFQGNSAPDKSGLPSDRFSAERTGGSVSTLTIQRTQQEDSAVYLCASSLWGAQRGANVLTFGAGSRLTVL.

The chain has TRBV7-3 and TRBJ2-1; 10 positions match TRBD2. The CDR3 extends over 13 amino acids. Trimming took 8 bases from V and 12 from J; bases not matched to a gene: 10. Germline CDR1 is SGHTA and CDR2 is FQGTGA. CDR3 residues: CASGLAGVKRQFF. CDR3 sequence (DNA): TGTGCCAGCGGGCTAGCGGGGGTTAAGCGGCAGTTCTTC.

The rearrangement joins TRBV20-1 to TRBJ2-7; no clear D. Germline CDR1 is DFQATT and CDR2 is SNEGSKA (reference sequence). The CDR3 extends over 9 amino acids. The CDR3 coding sequence is TGCCTCTTAAGGTACGAGCAGTACGTC. Protein product: CLLRYEQYV.

The CDR3 bases are TGTGCCAGTAGTGTGAGGGTGGAGCAGTTCTTC. The encoded protein is CASSVRVEQFF. The chain recombines TRBV19 with TRBJ2-1, with D perhaps matching TRBD2 (5 bases). Germline V CDR1 and CDR2: LNHDA, SQIVND (reference sequence). The CDR3 extends over 11 amino acids. V gave up 5 bases and J gave up 10 bases, with 9 bases separating them.

About this clone: The germline gene is not matched at one end of the junction; a read error may be the cause. The chain joins TRBV5-4 to TRBJ2-4, with D possibly being TRBD2 (5 bases). Germline V gene data show CDR1 as SGHNT and CDR2 as YYREEE (reference sequence). This CDR3 is built from 12 residues. The CDR3 nucleotides read TGTGCCAGCAGCTTGGGTCCGGCCGCTTGGACTTTC. This encodes CASSLGPAAWTF.

The chain carries TRBV11-2 and TRBJ2-5; D unclear. CDR1 is SGHAT, CDR2 FQNNGV, per germline. Trimming shortened V by 1 base and J by 2 bases, and 8 bases separated the two germline ends. This CDR3 region has 14 residues. CDR3 region: CASSLVGDQETQYF. The CDR3 nucleotides read TGTGCCAGCAGCTTAGTAGGCGATCAAGAGACCCAGTACTTC.

This sequence joins TRBV10-3 and TRBJ1-4; D is ambiguous. Looked up from germline, CDR1 is ENHRY and CDR2 is SYGVKD. Deletions cut 0 bases from V and 8 bases from J, with 13 bases between. This CDR3 region has 15 residues. CDR3 loop: CAISESAGGREKLFF. The DNA for the CDR3 is TGTGCCATCAGTGAGTCTGCGGGAGGAAGGGAAAAACTGTTTTTT.

This CDR3 reads CASTPDGGNTGELFF. CDR3 nucleotide sequence: TGTGCCAGCACCCCGGACGGAGGGAACACCGGGGAGCTGTTTTTT. The V gene is TRBV11-2, the J gene TRBJ2-2; weak D call: TRBD2 (5 bases). The CDR3 is 15 amino acids. Trimming removed 7 bases at V and 1 base at J, with 13 bases between. Germline CDR1 is SGHAT and CDR2 is FQNNGV.